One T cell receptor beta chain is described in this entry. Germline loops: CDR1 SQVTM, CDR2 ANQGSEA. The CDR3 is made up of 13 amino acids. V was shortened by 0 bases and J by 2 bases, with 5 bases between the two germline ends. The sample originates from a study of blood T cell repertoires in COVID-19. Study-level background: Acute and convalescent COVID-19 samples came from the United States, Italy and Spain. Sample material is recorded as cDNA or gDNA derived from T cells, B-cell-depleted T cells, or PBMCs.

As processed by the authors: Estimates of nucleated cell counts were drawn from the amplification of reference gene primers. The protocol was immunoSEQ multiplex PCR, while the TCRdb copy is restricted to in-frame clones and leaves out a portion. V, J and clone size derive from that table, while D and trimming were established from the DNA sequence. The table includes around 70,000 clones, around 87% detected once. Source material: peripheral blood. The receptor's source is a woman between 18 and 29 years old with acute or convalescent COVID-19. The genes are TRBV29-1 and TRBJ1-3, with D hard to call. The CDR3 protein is CSVEDGPGNTIYF. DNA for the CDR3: TGCAGCGTTGAAGATGGGCCTGGAAACACCATATATTTT.